This T cell receptor beta chain is drawn from a study of CD8+ T cells in alopecia areata. Findings of the study overall: More clonal than normal scalp was lesional scalp, particularly alopecia totalis/universalis.

In regard to this clone: Its antigen is unidentified.

RNA was isolated and reverse transcribed to cDNA, the sequencing template. Libraries were prepared by immunoSEQ multiplex PCR; TCRdb keeps only in-frame clonotypes and omits some of them. The repertoire holds fewer than 200,000 clones, with roughly 60% as singletons. Documented treatment: oral pan-JAK inhibitor, 5-10 mg twice daily. Researchers picked out CD4+ and CD8+ T cells from PBMCs by sorting. The CDR3 is made up of 16 amino acids. Trimming took 4 bases from V and 7 from J, leaving 20 bases between them. Germline assignment: CDR1 MGHRA and CDR2 YSYEKL. The chain uses TRBV4-1 and TRBJ1-5; maybe TRBD1 (6 bases). The sequence was obtained from a human donor with alopecia areata. The sequences come from CD4+ T cells sorted from blood, collected at approximately week 61, from a patient treated with tofacitinib. CDR3 residues: CASSLTGTRGPQPQHF. The CDR3 DNA reads as TGCGCCAGCAGCCTGACCGGGACAAGGGGCCCGCAGCCCCAGCATTTT.